This record concerns one TCR beta chain sequence. Germline assignment: CDR1 LNHNV and CDR2 YYDKDF (reference sequence). The CDR3 spans 19 residues. V lost 8 bases to trimming and J lost 0 bases; unmatched junction nucleotides: 11. This record belongs to a study of cytotoxic CD8 clonotypes in ibrutinib-treated CLL. The protocol was immunoSEQ multiplex PCR, while the TCRdb copy is restricted to in-frame clones and leaves out a portion. In the table there are over 120,000 clones, over 60% of which are singletons. This TCR derives from a human donor with chronic lymphocytic leukemia. This chain links TRBV15 with TRBJ2-1; 15 nucleotides agree with TRBD2. The sequenced sample was PBMCs, obtained after 12 months of ibrutinib treatment. CDR3 DNA sequence: TGTGCCACCGCGATGGGACTAGCGGGAGGATCGAGCTCCTACAATGAGCAGTTCTTC. It is translated as CATAMGLAGGSSSYNEQFF.